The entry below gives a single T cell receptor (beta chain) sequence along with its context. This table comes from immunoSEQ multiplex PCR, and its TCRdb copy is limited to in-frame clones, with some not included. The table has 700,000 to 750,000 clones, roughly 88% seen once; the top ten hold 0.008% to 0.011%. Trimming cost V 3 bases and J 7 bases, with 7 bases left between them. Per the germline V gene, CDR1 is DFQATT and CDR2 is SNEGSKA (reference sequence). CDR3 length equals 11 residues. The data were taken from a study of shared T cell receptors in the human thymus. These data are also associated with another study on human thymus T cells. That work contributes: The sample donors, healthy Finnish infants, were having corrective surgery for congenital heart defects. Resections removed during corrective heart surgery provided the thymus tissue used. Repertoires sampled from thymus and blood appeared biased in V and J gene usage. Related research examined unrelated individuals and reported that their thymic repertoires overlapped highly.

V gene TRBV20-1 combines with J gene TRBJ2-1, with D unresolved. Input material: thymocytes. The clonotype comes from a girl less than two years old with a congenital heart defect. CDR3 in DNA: TGCAGTGCTAGCTGTAGAAATGAGCAGTTCTTC. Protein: CSASCRNEQFF.